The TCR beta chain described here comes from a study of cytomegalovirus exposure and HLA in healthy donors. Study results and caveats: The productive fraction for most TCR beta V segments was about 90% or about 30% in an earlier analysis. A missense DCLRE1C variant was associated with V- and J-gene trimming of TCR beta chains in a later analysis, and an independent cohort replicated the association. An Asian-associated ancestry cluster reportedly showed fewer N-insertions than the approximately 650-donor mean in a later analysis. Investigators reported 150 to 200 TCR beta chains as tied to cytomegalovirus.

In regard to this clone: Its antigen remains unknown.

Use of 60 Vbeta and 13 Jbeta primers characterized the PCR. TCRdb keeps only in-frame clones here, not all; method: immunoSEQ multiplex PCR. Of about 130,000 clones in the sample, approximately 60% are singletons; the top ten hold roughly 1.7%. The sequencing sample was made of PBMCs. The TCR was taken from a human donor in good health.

CDR3 sequence: CASSQDWALTAPYEQYF. The CDR3 nucleotides read TGTGCCAGCAGCCAAGATTGGGCCCTGACAGCCCCCTACGAGCAGTACTTC. The chain is built from TRBV14 and TRBJ2-7, with D maybe TRBD1 (5 bases). Germline loops: CDR1 SGHDN, CDR2 FVKESK. Trimming removed 0 bases from V and 2 bases from J, with 17 bases in between. This CDR3 region has 17 residues.